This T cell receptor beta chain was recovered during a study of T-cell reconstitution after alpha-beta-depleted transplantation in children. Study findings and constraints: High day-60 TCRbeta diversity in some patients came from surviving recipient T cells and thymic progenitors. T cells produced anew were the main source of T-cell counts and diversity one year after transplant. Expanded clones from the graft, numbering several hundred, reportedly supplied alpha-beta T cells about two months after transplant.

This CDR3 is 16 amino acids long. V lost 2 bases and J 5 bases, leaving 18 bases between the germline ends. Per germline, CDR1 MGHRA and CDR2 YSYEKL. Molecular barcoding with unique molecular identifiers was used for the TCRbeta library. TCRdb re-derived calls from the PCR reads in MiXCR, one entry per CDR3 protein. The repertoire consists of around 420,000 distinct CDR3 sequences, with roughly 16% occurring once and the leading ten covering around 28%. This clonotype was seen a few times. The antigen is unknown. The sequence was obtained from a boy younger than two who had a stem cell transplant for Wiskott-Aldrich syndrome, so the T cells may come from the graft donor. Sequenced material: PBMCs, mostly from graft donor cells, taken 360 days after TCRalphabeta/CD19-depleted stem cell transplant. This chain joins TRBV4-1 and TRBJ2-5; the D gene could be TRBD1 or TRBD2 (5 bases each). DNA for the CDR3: TGCGCCAGCAGCCAATGGCCGGGACCCGTCGTCGAGACCCAGTACTTC. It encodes CASSQWPGPVVETQYF.